This T cell receptor beta chain was sequenced in a study of identical twins. The V segment lost 6 bases and the J segment 7 bases; nucleotides outside the gene matches: 6. The germline V gene encodes CDR1 SQVTM and CDR2 ANQGSEA. This CDR3 is 13 amino acids long. The cDNA had a unique molecular identifier and a template-switch universal primer site. From the 5' RACE reads, TCRdb called clonotypes with MiXCR, one entry per CDR3 protein. Of approximately 300,000 distinct CDR3 sequences in the sample, roughly 10% were seen once. Whole-study findings and limits: Memory repertoires lacked the insertion deficit that abundant cord blood beta clonotypes showed. Partly confounded zero-insertion analyses could result from invariant MAIT and iNKT cells.

This clonotype came up many times. Its antigen is unidentified. Separately, the same data were catalogued under a study of yellow fever vaccine responses in identical twins. As reported in that work: Reportedly, the T cell response mounted by twins to vaccine seemed partly convergent, partly personalized.

What was sequenced was CD8+ T cells sorted from blood. The receptor comes from a woman aged 18-29 years in good health. The rearrangement links TRBV29-1 to TRBJ2-1; 10 positions agree with TRBD1. The CDR3 protein is CSVDRGRLNEQFF. In DNA, the CDR3 is TGCAGCGTAGACAGGGGGCGTTTGAATGAGCAGTTCTTC.